This T cell receptor beta chain was profiled in a study of beta chain features in type 1 diabetes. This CDR3 has 16 amino acids. Germline V gene sequence: CDR1 SGHRS, CDR2 YFSETQ. Unmatched junction bases numbered 3, after V lost 0 bases and J lost 2 bases. Expressed TCRB transcripts were sequenced after all isolated RNA was converted to cDNA. The repertoire was sequenced with immunoSEQ multiplex PCR; TCRdb's copy has only in-frame clones and lacks some. The data show 150,000 to 200,000 clones, 7% to 9.5% seen once. Study observations and caveats: Shortening of TCRB CDR3s, moderate but significant, appeared in all four CD4+ subsets of Type 1 diabetes patients.

This clone was observed at least ten times. Its antigen is not identified. V usage is TRBV5-1 and J usage is TRBJ1-5; the match to TRBD1 covers 9 bases. The sequence was collected from a woman under 40 with type 1 diabetes. The sample consisted of central memory CD4+ T cells from blood. CDR3 loop: CASSLGGQGGNQPQHF. Written as DNA, the CDR3 is TGCGCCAGCAGCTTGGGGGGACAGGGTGGCAATCAGCCCCAGCATTTT.